This TCR beta chain appears in the sequencing data of a study of blood T cell repertoires in COVID-19. In the authors' workflow: Scientists estimated how many nucleated cells there were by amplifying reference gene primers. Method: immunoSEQ multiplex PCR; TCRdb's copy keeps in-frame clones and lacks some. V and J calls plus clone size are reproduced from that table; the DNA served to infer D and trimming. The sample includes 50,000 to 70,000 clones, approximately 91% of them seen just once. Germline CDR1 reads ENHRY; CDR2 reads SYGVKD. Germline trimming cut 3 bases from V and 5 bases from J; bases unmatched to any gene: 7. The CDR3 consists of 17 residues.

The sample taken for sequencing was peripheral blood. The rearrangement uses TRBV10-3 and TRBJ2-1, with 13 bases aligning to TRBD2. The clonotype was recovered from a woman in her seventies with active COVID-19. For the CDR3, the DNA is TGTGCCATCAGTGAAGGGACTAGCGGGACCTGGGACAATGAGCAGTTCTTC. Its protein is CAISEGTSGTWDNEQFF.